These T cell receptor beta chains were read from a single sample in a study of T-cell reconstitution after alpha-beta-depleted transplantation in children. In TCRdb, the PCR reads were re-called with MiXCR into one record per CDR3 protein. The sample lists 150,000 to 250,000 distinct CDR3 sequences; 6.3% were seen once. Sequenced here: PBMCs, sampled before TCRalphabeta/CD19-depleted stem cell transplant. Receptors were obtained from a girl under two years old with combined immunodeficiency, due to receive a stem cell transplant. Each CDR3 is given with its conserved first and last residue. The D gene is left open where the match is weak. Clone size appears in some rows only: once, few, many, or a class for an expanded clone.

TRBJ2-1 | TRBD2 | many | TRBV13 | CASSAGLALYNEQFF | TGTGCCAGCAGCGCGGGACTAGCGCTATACAATGAGCAGTTCTTC
TRBJ2-5 | TRBD2 | many | TRBV29-1 | CSVAGLAPETQYF | TGCAGCGTTGCCGGACTAGCGCCAGAGACCCAGTACTTC
TRBJ2-1 | . | many | TRBV7-3 | CASSLNRYNEQFF | TGTGCCAGCAGCTTAAACCGTTACAATGAGCAGTTCTTC
TRBJ2-3 | . | many | TRBV6-5 | CASSYSTGRVTDTQYF | TGTGCCAGCAGTTACTCGACTGGGCGGGTCACAGATACGCAGTATTTT
TRBJ1-1 | . | many | TRBV6-2/TRBV6-3 | CASSYKGLSEGSGPNTEAFF | TGTGCCAGCAGTTACAAGGGCTTAAGTGAGGGGAGTGGGCCTAACACTGAAGCTTTCTTT
TRBJ2-2 | . | many | TRBV20-1 | CSARARGLAGELFF | TGCAGTGCTAGAGCGAGAGGGTTAGCCGGGGAGCTGTTTTTT
TRBJ2-1 | . | many | TRBV7-9 | CASSLTADSEQFF | TGTGCCAGCAGCTTAACCGCGGACTCTGAGCAGTTCTTC
TRBJ2-1 | . | many | TRBV29-1 | CSVDTMGVNEQFF | TGCAGCGTTGACACGATGGGGGTTAATGAGCAGTTCTTC
TRBJ2-5 | . | many | TRBV16 | CASSQDWNRVAQYF | TGTGCCAGCAGCCAAGACTGGAATCGGGTGGCCCAGTACTTC
TRBJ2-1 | TRBD2 | many | TRBV5-6 | CASSLDPAGMTLYNEQFF | TGTGCCAGCAGCCTAGACCCAGCGGGAATGACATTATACAATGAGCAGTTCTTC
TRBJ1-1 | . | many | TRBV29-1 | CSVAESEAFF | TGCAGCGTTGCTGAGAGTGAAGCTTTCTTT
TRBJ2-3 | TRBD2 | many | TRBV18 | CASSLQRGGPDTQYF | TGTGCCAGCTCACTGCAGCGGGGGGGCCCAGATACGCAGTATTTT
TRBJ1-1 | . | many | TRBV11-1 | CASSLGAGRSTEAFF | TGTGCCAGCAGCTTGGGGGCAGGGAGGAGCACTGAAGCTTTCTTT
TRBJ1-5 | . | many | TRBV15 | CATSRDIANQPQHF | TGTGCCACCAGCAGAGATATTGCGAATCAGCCCCAGCATTTT
TRBJ2-7 | . | many | TRBV4-3 | CASSQDNGYEQYF | TGCGCCAGCAGCCAAGATAACGGCTACGAGCAGTACTTC
TRBJ1-2 | . | many | TRBV28 | CASSPAGPYGYTF | TGTGCCAGCAGTCCGGCGGGCCCTTATGGCTACACCTTC
TRBJ1-2 | TRBD1 | . | TRBV20-1 | CSARDPRQGKDYDYTF | TGCAGTGCTAGAGACCCCAGACAGGGTAAAGACTATGACTACACCTTC
TRBJ2-4 | TRBD1 | many | TRBV4-3 | CASSPGTGENIQYF | TGCGCCAGCAGCCCGGGGACAGGGGAAAACATTCAGTACTTC
TRBJ2-5 | TRBD2 | . | TRBV3-1 | CAICQGLAGLGAEETQYF | TGTGCCATCTGCCAGGGACTAGCGGGTCTTGGGGCCGAAGAGACCCAGTACTTC
TRBJ2-6 | . | many | TRBV4-1 | CASSQGNSGANVLTF | TGCGCCAGCAGCCAAGGGAACTCTGGGGCCAACGTCCTGACTTTC
TRBJ2-5 | TRBD1 | many | TRBV7-2 | CASSRQGTYQETQYF | TGTGCCAGCAGCCGACAGGGAACCTACCAAGAGACCCAGTACTTC
TRBJ2-6 | . | many | TRBV25-1 | CASSDSDFFLGANVLTF | TGTGCCAGCAGTGATTCTGATTTTTTTTTAGGGGCCAACGTCCTGACTTTC
TRBJ2-1 | TRBD2 | many | TRBV13 | CASSLLKGLAGGNVNEQFF | TGTGCCAGCAGCTTATTAAAGGGCCTAGCGGGAGGGAATGTAAATGAGCAGTTCTTC
TRBJ1-2 | TRBD1 | many | TRBV5-4 | CASSRQGAGYTF | TGTGCCAGCAGCAGACAGGGAGCTGGCTACACCTTC
TRBJ1-2 | . | many | TRBV9 | CASSSQGNYGYTF | TGTGCCAGCAGCTCGCAGGGTAACTATGGCTACACCTTC
TRBJ1-2 | . | many | TRBV20-1 | CSARDVQGGYGYTF | TGCAGTGCTAGAGATGTCCAGGGAGGCTATGGCTACACCTTC
TRBJ2-7 | . | many | TRBV4-1 | CASSHPVPTSLRYF | TGCGCCAGCAGCCATCCTGTCCCGACTAGTTTAAGGTACTTC
TRBJ2-1 | . | few | TRBV12-3/TRBV12-4 | CASSLPPEQFF | TGTGCCAGCAGTTTACCTCCTGAGCAGTTCTTC
TRBJ2-2 | . | many | TRBV7-9 | CASSQRPGELFF | TGTGCCAGCAGCCAAAGACCGGGGGAGCTGTTTTTT
TRBJ2-6 | . | many | TRBV10-3 | CAISESGGVIVANVLTF | TGTGCCATCAGTGAGTCGGGGGGAGTTATCGTGGCCAACGTCCTGACTTTC
TRBJ2-1 | . | many | TRBV7-9 | CASSFGGPDNEQFF | TGTGCCAGCAGCTTTGGGGGGCCCGACAATGAGCAGTTCTTC
TRBJ2-4 | . | many | TRBV7-9 | CASSLELQGNIQYF | TGTGCCAGCAGCTTAGAACTACAGGGAAACATTCAGTACTTC
TRBJ2-1 | . | many | TRBV12-3/TRBV12-4 | CASSFGSGNEQFF | TGTGCCAGCAGTTTCGGTTCCGGGAATGAGCAGTTCTTC
TRBJ2-5 | . | many | TRBV7-3 | CASSLTPKGGTQYF | TGTGCCAGCAGCTTAACGCCAAAGGGTGGGACCCAGTACTTC
TRBJ2-2 | . | many | TRBV27 | CASSFGQGSGELFF | TGTGCCAGCAGTTTTGGCCAGGGCTCCGGGGAGCTGTTTTTT
TRBJ2-2 | TRBD1 | few | TRBV7-6 | CASSPQGDTGELFF | TGTGCCAGCAGCCCCCAGGGGGACACCGGGGAGCTGTTTTTT
TRBJ1-3 | . | many | TRBV18 | CASSPFGGGEPNTIYF | TGTGCCAGCTCACCTTTTGGCGGCGGAGAACCAAACACCATATATTTT
TRBJ1-1 | TRBD1 | many | TRBV4-2 | CASSQDRVPGTAVNTEAFF | TGTGCCAGCAGCCAAGATAGGGTTCCGGGGACAGCGGTGAACACTGAAGCTTTCTTT
TRBJ2-1 | . | few | TRBV7-2 | CASSSPNEQFF | TGTGCCAGCAGCTCTCCCAATGAGCAGTTCTTC
TRBJ2-7 | . | many | TRBV13 | CASSLAARGHPSYEQYF | TGTGCCAGCAGCTTAGCGGCCAGGGGTCACCCTTCCTACGAGCAGTACTTC
TRBJ1-2 | . | few | TRBV7-6 | CASSSDGGEGYTF | TGTGCCAGCAGCTCCGACGGAGGCGAGGGCTACACCTTC
TRBJ2-1 | . | many | TRBV6-1 | CASSQTASVEQFF | TGTGCCAGCAGTCAGACAGCGTCGGTTGAGCAGTTCTTC
TRBJ2-1 | . | many | TRBV3-1 | CASSHRDSRGGEQFF | TGTGCCAGCAGCCATCGGGACTCGCGGGGCGGTGAGCAGTTCTTC
TRBJ1-4 | . | many | TRBV20-1 | CSVAEFNEKLFF | TGCAGTGTTGCCGAATTTAATGAAAAACTGTTTTTT
TRBJ2-1 | . | many | TRBV9 | CASSVEKLSYNEQFF | TGTGCCAGCAGCGTAGAAAAGCTCTCCTACAATGAGCAGTTCTTC
TRBJ1-3 | . | many | TRBV20-1 | CSARAGAGNTIYF | TGCAGTGCTAGAGCCGGGGCTGGAAACACCATATATTTT
TRBJ2-5 | . | many | TRBV28 | CASSSLYQTRGKETQYF | TGTGCCAGCAGCTCCCTCTATCAGACGAGGGGGAAAGAGACCCAGTACTTC
TRBJ2-5 | . | many | TRBV18 | CASSPQGMETQYF | TGTGCCAGCTCACCGCAGGGGATGGAGACCCAGTACTTC
TRBJ2-7 | . | many | TRBV4-3 | CASSQDRDEQYF | TGCGCCAGCAGCCAAGATAGGGACGAGCAGTACTTC
TRBJ2-2 | . | many | TRBV12-3/TRBV12-4 | CASGQGNTGELFF | TGTGCTAGTGGTCAGGGGAACACCGGGGAGCTGTTTTTT
TRBJ2-7 | TRBD1 | many | TRBV29-1 | CSVEGTGSSYEQYF | TGCAGCGTTGAAGGGACAGGGAGCTCCTACGAGCAGTACTTC
TRBJ2-7 | . | many | TRBV28 | CASSFVSGSSYEQYF | TGTGCCAGCAGTTTTGTCAGCGGCAGCTCCTACGAGCAGTACTTC
TRBJ2-1 | TRBD1 | . | TRBV29-1 | CSVGPLQGAAVYEQFF | TGCAGCGTTGGTCCCCTCCAGGGGGCGGCTGTGTATGAGCAGTTCTTC
TRBJ2-3 | . | many | TRBV6-1 | CASRGDSTDTQYF | TGTGCCAGCAGGGGGGACTCCACAGATACGCAGTATTTT